Following are 11 T cell receptor beta chains from one sample sequenced in a study of blood T cell repertoires in COVID-19. The data were produced by immunoSEQ multiplex PCR, yet TCRdb's version contains in-frame clones alone and is incomplete. The data contain 110,000 to 150,000 clones, approximately 84% of them singletons. Specimen: peripheral blood. The source is an elderly woman in a cohort sampled during active or convalescent COVID-19.

The J gene is TRBJ2-1, the V gene TRBV18, with 12 bases fitting TRBD2. The CDR3 length is 16 residues. Germline trimming cut 4 bases from V and 4 bases from J; bases unmatched to any gene: 5. Germline CDR1 reads KGHSH; CDR2 reads LQKENI. The CDR3 coding sequence is TGTGCCAGCTCACAGGATGGACTAGCGGGGTACAATGAGCAGTTCTTC. It translates to CASSQDGLAGYNEQFF.

V is TRBV10-3 and J is TRBJ1-5; 8 bases are shared with TRBD1. This CDR3 has 13 amino acids. Germline V gives CDR1 ENHRY, CDR2 SYGVKD. The V gene end was trimmed by 2 bases and the J gene end by 10 bases; junction bases not matched to a gene: 4. In nucleotides, the CDR3 is TGTGCCATCAGTGAGGGACAGGGTTCCCCCCAGCATTTT. It specifies CAISEGQGSPQHF.

V and J are TRBV4-1 and TRBJ1-2; D is perhaps TRBD1 (6 bases). Per the germline V gene, CDR1 is MGHRA and CDR2 is YSYEKL. V lost 1 base and J 6 bases, leaving 12 bases between the germline ends. The CDR3 runs 14 residues. CDR3 amino acids: CASSQGSRGNGYTF. In nucleotides, the CDR3 is TGCGCCAGCAGCCAAGGAAGCAGGGGAAATGGCTACACCTTC.

The chain carries TRBV5-6 and TRBJ2-7; 8 bases align to TRBD2. The CDR3 runs to 12 residues. J was trimmed by 12 bases and V by 4 bases; bases with no gene match: 9. Germline V gives CDR1 SGHDT, CDR2 YYEEEE. Here the CDR3 DNA reads TGTGCCAGCAGCACTGCCGGGACTAGTCGGTACTTC. As protein: CASSTAGTSRYF. Supplemented by reference TRBV5-6 and TRBJ2-7, the full variable domain reads DAGVTQSPTHLIKTRGQQVTLRCSPKSGHDTVSWYQQALGQGPQFIFQYYEEEERQRGNFPDRFSGHQFPNYSSELNVNALLLGDSALYLCASSTAGTSRYFGPGTRLTVT.

This clone was seen a single time. The chain has TRBV6-6 and TRBJ2-7, with TRBD1 matching 9 bases. This CDR3 comprises 15 residues. The V gene's germline CDR1 is MNHNY and CDR2 SVGAGI (reference sequence). J was trimmed by 6 bases and V by 1 base; bases with no gene match: 7. The CDR3 nucleotides are TGTGCCAGCAGTTACTTGGGGACAGGGTTGAGCGAGCAGTACTTC. It is translated as CASSYLGTGLSEQYF.

The rearrangement joins TRBV2 to TRBJ2-7, with 7 bases aligning to TRBD2. J was trimmed by 5 bases and V by 10 bases; bases with no gene match: 14. The CDR3 has 14 amino acids. The germline CDR1 and CDR2 sequences are SNHLY and FYNNEI. The CDR3 nucleotides are TGTGCCACCTCCTCGGGGGGTATGTTAGACGAGCAGTACTTC. Protein product: CATSSGGMLDEQYF.

This clone has only one observation. DNA of the CDR3: TGTGCTAGTGGTTTCTTAACCTCCGGGACAGGGCTCCAATGGGCGAACACCGGGGAGCTGTTTTTT. It yields the protein CASGFLTSGTGLQWANTGELFF. The chain is built from TRBV12-5 and TRBJ2-2; TRBD1 matches 9 bases. The CDR3 runs to 22 residues. V was clipped by 3 bases and J by 0 bases; unmatched bases: 20. Per germline, CDR1 LGHNT and CDR2 FRNRAP.

J is TRBJ2-3 and V is TRBV19, with a possible D match to TRBD1 (5 bases). CDR1 and CDR2 (germline): LNHDA, SQIVND (reference sequence). Between the trimmed V and J ends, which lost 6 bases and 0 bases, there was a span of 13 bases. The CDR3 length is 15 residues. The CDR3 nucleotides are TGTGCCAGTAGGCTGACTGGGGCTAGCACAGATACGCAGTATTTT. Its translation: CASRLTGASTDTQYF.

The V gene is TRBV20-1, the J gene TRBJ1-4; D is uncertain. CDR1 is DFQATT, CDR2 SNEGSKA, per germline (reference sequence). The CDR3 is made up of 14 amino acids. Trimming shortened V by 3 bases and J by 0 bases, and 8 bases separated the two germline ends. The CDR3 protein is CSASSTSTNEKLFF. The CDR3, as DNA: TGCAGTGCTAGTTCGACATCAACTAATGAAAAACTGTTTTTT.

V and J are TRBV5-4 and TRBJ1-2, with TRBD1 matching over 8 bases. V dropped 0 bases and J dropped 5; count of bases not matched to a gene: 6. The CDR3 has 15 amino acids. Germline assignment: CDR1 SGHNT and CDR2 YYREEE (reference sequence). The CDR3 nucleotides are TGTGCCAGCAGCTTGGGCCAGGGGGCGTTTTATGGCTACACCTTC. It codes for CASSLGQGAFYGYTF.

The V call is TRBV5-1, the J call TRBJ2-1, with TRBD2 as a possible D gene (5 bases). The CDR3 extends over 13 amino acids. The V gene's germline CDR1 is SGHRS and CDR2 YFSETQ. V was trimmed by 2 bases and J by 7 bases, leaving 10 bases between them. In DNA form, the CDR3 reads TGCGCCAGCAGCTTTGTAAGGGAGAATGAGCAGTTCTTC. This gives the protein CASSFVRENEQFF.